This T cell receptor (beta chain) was profiled in a study of blood T cell repertoires in COVID-19. Original data processing: Estimation of nucleated cell counts relied on the amplification of reference gene primers. The repertoire was sequenced with immunoSEQ multiplex PCR; TCRdb's copy has only in-frame clones and lacks some. The V and J calls and clone size are taken from that table; D and trimming were inferred from the DNA. The sample has about 42,000 clones, 70% to 90% seen once. Germline assignment: CDR1 MGHDK and CDR2 SYGVNS. The CDR3 covers 14 residues. V shed 3 bases and J 8 bases; nucleotides not matched to a gene: 6.

The source of this sequence is a woman in her 70s in a cohort sampled during active COVID-19. Input material: peripheral blood. The rearrangement links TRBV25-1 to TRBJ2-1; 8 bases match TRBD1. CDR3 residues: CASSDGQGDDEQFF. The CDR3 nucleotides are TGTGCCAGCAGTGACGGACAGGGAGACGATGAGCAGTTCTTC.